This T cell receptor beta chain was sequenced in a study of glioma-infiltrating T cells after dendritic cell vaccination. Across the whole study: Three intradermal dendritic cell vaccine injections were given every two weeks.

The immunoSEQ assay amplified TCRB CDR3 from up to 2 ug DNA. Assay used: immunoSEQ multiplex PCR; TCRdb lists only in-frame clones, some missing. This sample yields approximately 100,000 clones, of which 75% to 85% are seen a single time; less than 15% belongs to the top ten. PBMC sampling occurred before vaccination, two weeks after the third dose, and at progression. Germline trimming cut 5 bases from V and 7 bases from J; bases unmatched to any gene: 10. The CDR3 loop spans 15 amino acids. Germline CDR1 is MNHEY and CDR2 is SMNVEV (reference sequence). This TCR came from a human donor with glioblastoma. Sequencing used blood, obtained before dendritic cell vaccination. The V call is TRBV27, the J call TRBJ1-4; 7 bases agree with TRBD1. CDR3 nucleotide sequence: TGTGCCAGCAGTCCATGGACAGGAGGGATTGAAAAACTGTTTTTT. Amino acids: CASSPWTGGIEKLFF.